This T cell receptor beta chain was sequenced during a study of CD8+CD57+ T cells in acquired aplastic anemia. At the level of the study: Sequencing produced an average of about 9.8 million reads per healthy donor for CD4+ cells.

Germline-derived CDR1 and CDR2 are GTSNPN and SVGIG (reference sequence). V was shortened by 5 bases and J by 1 base, with 18 bases between the two germline ends. This CDR3 comprises 15 residues. Template material for TCR beta VDJ and CDR3 profiling consisted of genomic DNA. MiXCR, run by TCRdb on the reads, gives a single entry per CDR3 protein. The repertoire holds approximately 160,000 distinct CDR3 sequences, around 45% seen once, with approximately 1% in the top ten. The clonotype was recovered from a human donor in good health. Sequenced material: sorted CD4+, CD8+, or CD8+CD57+ T cells (not recorded which) from PBMCs. The genes are TRBV30 and TRBJ2-7; possible D gene TRBD2, 5 bases. The CDR3 protein is CAWSRAGQLSYEQYF. The CDR3 nucleotides are TGTGCCTGGTCGAGGGCAGGCCAGCTGTCCTACGAGCAGTACTTC.